What follows are 27 T cell receptor beta chains derived from one specimen sequenced in a study of T cell clonality in common variable immunodeficiency. Study conclusions and caveats: Reportedly, TCR beta sequences from common variable immunodeficiency showed fewer deletions and N-nucleotide insertions.

No antigen has been assigned to these receptors. Profiled with immunoSEQ multiplex PCR; TCRdb holds only in-frame clones, not every one. The sample shows roughly 34,000 clones, none of them appearing just once. The sample taken for sequencing was peripheral blood mononuclear cells. The receptors originated from a human donor with common variable immunodeficiency.

This clone was observed a handful of times. At one of its ends the junction is not consistent with the germline gene, which may arise from a read error. The observed sequence ends 3 residues before the CDR3 terminus, with the missing tail filled in from the germline J gene. The V call is TRBV7-3, the J call TRBJ2-3; 7 nucleotides align to TRBD2. The CDR3 spans 13 residues. Germline V lookup: CDR1 SGHTA, CDR2 FQGTGA. Partial CDR3 DNA: TGTGCCACCAGCCGGGGGGTTTTAGATACG. Its protein is CATSRGVLDT. The full CDR3 protein is CATSRGVLDTQYF.

This clone was found a few times. A far larger clone is a single base away, which makes a read error likely. The CDR3 end falls 3 residues outside the read, so it is completed with the germline J gene. This chain links TRBV7-8 with TRBJ1-2; a possible D gene is TRBD1 (5 bases). Germline CDR1 and CDR2: SGHVS and FQNEAQ. The V gene lost 2 bases and the J gene lost 2 bases, with 6 bases spanning the gap. The CDR3 spans 13 residues. The CDR3 reads CASSLRGNYGYTF. The covered CDR3 bases are TGTGCCAGCAGCTTACGGGGGAACTATGGC.

Worth noting for this clone: The read gets to within 3 residues of the CDR3 end, and the germline J gene fills in the rest. The rearrangement uses TRBV7-6 and TRBJ2-7, with a possible D match to TRBD2 (7 bases). This CDR3 comprises 15 residues. From germline, CDR1 is SGHVS and CDR2 FNYEAQ. V was clipped by 1 base and J by 5 bases, with 15 bases between them. The CDR3 DNA, read in part, is TGTGCCAGCAGCTTAGGTCCGGGGGGCAAGGACGAG. Translation gives CASSLGPGGKDE. The entire CDR3 sequence reads CASSLGPGGKDEQYF.

This clone came up a few times. The read falls 3 residues short of the CDR3 end, and the missing part is taken from the germline J gene. This sequence joins TRBV7-2 and TRBJ2-7, with TRBD1 matching 7 bases. This CDR3 is 14 amino acids long. The V segment lost 2 bases and the J segment 4 bases; nucleotides outside the gene matches: 5. The germline CDR1 and CDR2 sequences are SGHTA and FQGNSA. CDR3 sequence: CASSLSNRGYEQYF. The CDR3 DNA, read in part, is TGTGCCAGCAGCTTAAGTAACAGGGGATACGAG.

This clone was observed at least ten times. With the read ending 3 residues before the CDR3 end, the germline J gene is used to fill in that end. This chain connects TRBV5-1 to TRBJ1-6, with D tentatively TRBD1 (5 bases). Trimming removed 0 bases at V and 7 bases at J, with 8 bases between. Germline CDR1 is SGHRS and CDR2 is YFSETQ. The CDR3 length is 14 residues. The CDR3 is CASSLAGNNSPLHF. The part of the CDR3 DNA that was read is TGCGCCAGCAGCTTGGCAGGGAACAATTCACCC.

The sample holds a few counts of this clone. The DNA ends 3 residues before the CDR3 does, and the rest of the CDR3 is filled in from the germline J gene. The rearrangement links TRBV19 to TRBJ2-1, with TRBD1 identical over 7 bases. Germline V gives CDR1 LNHDA, CDR2 SQIVND (reference sequence). The CDR3 loop spans 16 amino acids. The V gene end was trimmed by 2 bases and the J gene end by 4 bases; junction bases not matched to a gene: 8. CDR3 loop: CASSIRGGYQYNEQFF. The sequenced part of the CDR3 DNA is TGTGCCAGTAGTATAAGAGGGGGCTACCAGTACAATGAG.

This clone was detected ten times or more. The read terminates 3 residues before the CDR3 end, so the remaining end is supplied by the germline J gene. The chain uses TRBV6-4 and TRBJ2-3, with 11 bases matching TRBD1. CDR1 and CDR2 from the germline V gene are MRHNA and SNTAGT. After removal of 3 bases from V and 4 bases from J, the junction contained 0 bases not matched to a gene. The CDR3 extends over 14 amino acids. Incomplete CDR3 DNA: TGTGCCAGCAGTGAGGGACAGGGGGCAGATACG. It yields the protein CASSEGQGADT. The entire CDR3 sequence reads CASSEGQGADTQYF.

This CDR3 is CASSLYGQSTDTQYF. The CDR3 bases that were read are TGTGCCAGCAGCTTATATGGCCAGAGCACAGATACG. The rearrangement uses TRBV7-3 and TRBJ2-3; unclear D gene. The DNA ends 3 residues before the CDR3 does, and the rest of the CDR3 is filled in from the germline J gene. V was trimmed by 2 bases and J by 0 bases, leaving 9 bases between them. The germline V gene encodes CDR1 SGHTA and CDR2 FQGTGA. This CDR3 spans 15 amino acids.

This clone was detected ten times or more. Read coverage stops 3 residues before the CDR3 terminus; the germline J gene supplies the remainder. This chain connects TRBV2 to TRBJ2-1, with 9 bases lining up with TRBD2. V gave up 6 bases and J gave up 4 bases; unmatched junction bases: 13. The CDR3 has 17 residues. Germline assignment: CDR1 SNHLY and CDR2 FYNNEI. This chain's CDR3 is CASRLAGLAGKYNEQFF. The covered CDR3 bases are TGTGCCAGCAGGCTGGCGGGTCTAGCGGGGAAATACAATGAG.

Concerning this clone: The read comes to an end 3 residues before the CDR3 does, leaving the germline J gene to fill in the end. J is TRBJ2-1 and V is TRBV7-6, with TRBD1 matching 10 bases. The CDR3 runs to 15 residues. Germline CDR1 is SGHVS and CDR2 is FNYEAQ. V was pared by 2 bases and J by 8 bases, with 6 bases of the junction left unmatched. The CDR3 reads CASSLKGQGFDEQFF. The CDR3 bases that were read are TGTGCCAGCAGCTTAAAGGGACAGGGGTTCGATGAG.

This clone was seen repeatedly, ten times or more. Sequencing ends 3 residues short of the CDR3 end; the germline J gene provides the rest. The gene calls are TRBV2 and TRBJ1-3; TRBD1 aligns across 8 bases. CDR1 SNHLY and CDR2 FYNNEI come from the germline V gene. J gave up 0 bases and V 5 bases, and 3 bases lay outside the gene matches. This CDR3 spans 15 amino acids. CDR3 bases read: TGTGCCAGCAGTCTGGACAGGGACTCTGGAAACACC. This translates into CASSLDRDSGNT. The whole CDR3 is CASSLDRDSGNTIYF.

On this clone: The CDR3 extends 3 residues past the end of the read, so its final part is completed from the germline J gene. This chain joins TRBV18 and TRBJ2-1; 10 bases match TRBD2. CDR3 size: 18 residues. CDR1 and CDR2 (germline): KGHSH, LQKENI. V shed 1 base, J shed 4 bases, and the junction held 10 bases outside the gene matches. The covered CDR3 bases are TGTGCCAGCTCACCACGGATGTCTAGCGGGAGCGAGTACAATGAG. Residues: CASSPRMSSGSEYNE. The full CDR3 is CASSPRMSSGSEYNEQFF. Drawing the rest from reference TRBV18 and TRBJ2-1, the complete variable domain is NAGVMQNPRHLVRRRGQEARLRCSPMKGHSHVYWYRQLPEEGLKFMVYLQKENIIDESGMPKERFSAEFPKEGPSILRIQQVVRGDSAAYFCASSPRMSSGSEYNEQFFGPGTRLTVL.

About this clone itself: The CDR3 end is not reached by the read, which stops 3 residues before it; the germline J gene fills it in. The chain is built from TRBV11-3 and TRBJ2-7, with 10 bases matching TRBD1. The V and J ends lost 6 bases and 2 bases, in that order; junction bases with no gene match: 7. The germline gives CDR1 SGHNT, CDR2 YENEEA. The CDR3 is 15 residues long. The part of the CDR3 DNA that was read is TGTGCCAGCAGTACCACCGGGACAGGGGCCTACGAG. Translated: CASSTTGTGAYE. Given in full, the CDR3 is CASSTTGTGAYEQYF.

Comment on this clone: The CDR3 end lies 3 residues beyond the end of the read and is filled in from the germline J gene. The chain uses TRBV7-3 and TRBJ2-7, with 8 nucleotides matching TRBD1. J lost 2 bases, V lost 1 base, and 1 base had no gene match. Germline V CDR1 and CDR2: SGHTA, FQGTGA. The length of the CDR3 is 14 residues. The CDR3 region is CASSLNRGTYEQYF. The sequenced CDR3 bases are TGTGCCAGCAGCTTAAACAGGGGGACCTACGAG.

Regarding this clone: The sequence runs out 3 residues before the end of the CDR3; the remainder is reconstructed from the germline J gene. The rearrangement links TRBV30 to TRBJ2-6, with D perhaps TRBD2 (5 bases). Germline V CDR1 and CDR2: GTSNPN, SVGIG (reference sequence). The V gene lost 0 bases and the J gene lost 1 base, with 7 bases spanning the gap. The CDR3 is made up of 15 amino acids. The DNA read from the CDR3 is TGTGCCTGGAGTGTACGGGGTTCTGGGGCCAACGTC. Translated, it gives CAWSVRGSGANV. The whole CDR3 protein is CAWSVRGSGANVLTF. Full variable domain (rest looked up from reference TRBV30 and TRBJ2-6): SQTIHQWPATLVQPVGSPLSLECTVEGTSNPNLYWYRQAAGRGLQLLFYSVGIGQISSEVPQNLSASRPQDRQFILSSKKLLLSDSGFYLCAWSVRGSGANVLTFGAGSRLTVL.

Notes on this clone: The read falls 3 residues short of the CDR3 end, and the missing part is taken from the germline J gene. The gene calls are TRBV20-1 and TRBJ1-5; 9 bases fit TRBD1. Germline-derived CDR1 and CDR2 are DFQATT and SNEGSKA (reference sequence). Germline trimming cut 2 bases from V and 2 bases from J; bases unmatched to any gene: 1. CDR3 length equals 14 residues. This chain's CDR3 is CSARWTGGNQPQHF. The CDR3 DNA, read in part, is TGCAGTGCTAGATGGACAGGGGGCAATCAGCCC.

This clone was picked up many times. Read data end 3 residues before the CDR3 end; the end is taken from the germline J gene. The rearrangement uses TRBV19 and TRBJ2-7, with D uncertain. Germline CDR1 is LNHDA and CDR2 is SQIVND (reference sequence). V lost 3 bases and J lost 2, with 8 bases in between. The CDR3 spans 13 residues. CDR3 loop: CASSIGLTYEQYF. Incomplete CDR3 DNA: TGTGCCAGTAGTATCGGGTTAACCTACGAG.

A few counts support this clone. The read finishes 3 residues shy of the CDR3 end, and the germline J gene is used to complete it. The chain is built from TRBV7-4 and TRBJ2-1; TRBD2 agrees at 7 bases. J gave up 5 bases and V 1 base, and 2 bases lay outside the gene matches. Germline CDR1 is SGHVT and CDR2 is SQSDAQ. This CDR3 is 14 amino acids long. CDR3 sequence: CASSLVSGNNEQFF. CDR3 bases read: TGTGCCAGCAGCTTAGTAAGCGGGAACAATGAG.

With regard to this clone: The read stops 3 residues short of the end of the CDR3; the missing end is completed from the germline J gene. The V call is TRBV7-7, the J call TRBJ2-1; 9 positions agree with TRBD1. The CDR3 is made up of 15 amino acids. Losses at the gene ends were 6 bases for V and 1 base for J; bases not matched to a gene: 4. Germline values: CDR1 SSHAT, CDR2 FNYEAQ (reference sequence). Here the CDR3 reads CASRSGTGSYNEQFF. CDR3 bases read: TGTGCCAGCAGGTCCGGGACAGGGTCCTACAATGAG.

This clone was seen at least ten times. The sequence runs out 3 residues before the end of the CDR3; the remainder is reconstructed from the germline J gene. The chain joins TRBV2 to TRBJ1-4; 8 bases map to TRBD1. The germline V gene has CDR1 SNHLY and CDR2 FYNNEI. V lost 5 bases and J lost 7; bases outside the gene matches: 6. This CDR3 has 14 amino acids. The covered CDR3 bases are TGTGCCAGCAGTTGGACAGGGATGACTGAAAAA. It is translated as CASSWTGMTEK. The CDR3 in its entirety is CASSWTGMTEKLFF.

This clone was counted many times. The observed sequence ends 3 residues before the CDR3 terminus, with the missing tail filled in from the germline J gene. This chain joins TRBV18 and TRBJ2-3; the match to TRBD2 covers 8 bases. This CDR3 has 15 amino acids. V shed 3 bases and J 5 bases; nucleotides not matched to a gene: 7. Germline V gene sequence: CDR1 KGHSH, CDR2 LQKENI. The part of the CDR3 DNA that was read is TGTGCCAGCTCACCCGGGAGCGGGAGAGGAGATACG. Translated: CASSPGSGRGDT. The CDR3 as a whole reads CASSPGSGRGDTQYF.

Only a few counts were recorded for this clone. This chain's CDR3 is CSARTPGTGKETQYF. The DNA read from the CDR3 is TGCAGTGCTAGAACCCCGGGCACGGGGAAAGAGACC. The genes are TRBV20-1 and TRBJ2-5; D possibly corresponds to TRBD2 (5 bases). The read comes to an end 3 residues before the CDR3 does, leaving the germline J gene to fill in the end. Germline CDR1 DFQATT, CDR2 SNEGSKA (reference sequence). The CDR3 loop spans 15 amino acids. Trimming left V 2 bases short and J 3 bases short, with 16 bases between.

This clone was observed a few times. The sequence runs out 3 residues before the end of the CDR3; the remainder is reconstructed from the germline J gene. The chain combines TRBV6-2 or TRBV6-3 with TRBJ2-7; possibly TRBD1 or TRBD2 for D (7 bases each). V was clipped by 10 bases and J by 5 bases, with 21 bases between them. The germline CDR1 and CDR2 sequences are MNHEY and SVGEGT. The CDR3 has 14 residues. This CDR3 reads CATMRGRETNEQYF. CDR3 DNA, as far as it was read: TGTGCCACCATGAGGGGGCGGGAGACCAACGAG.

Ten or more counts support this clone. The CDR3 end lies 3 residues beyond the end of the read and is filled in from the germline J gene. The rearrangement links TRBV19 to TRBJ1-4; 7 nucleotides line up with TRBD1. There are 15 residues in the CDR3. CDR1 is LNHDA, CDR2 SQIVND, per germline (reference sequence). With 0 bases clipped from V and 5 bases from J, the junction kept 3 bases outside the gene matches. The sequenced part of the CDR3 DNA is TGTGCCAGTAGTATAGAAAAGGGACAGAATGAAAAA. This gives the protein CASSIEKGQNEK. The full CDR3 protein reads CASSIEKGQNEKLFF.

This clone was found a few times. Read data end 3 residues before the CDR3 end; the end is taken from the germline J gene. The rearrangement uses TRBV6-2 or TRBV6-3 and TRBJ2-5; perhaps TRBD1 as D (5 bases). CDR1 and CDR2 (germline): MNHEY, SVGEGT. Trimming took off 6 bases at V and 3 bases at J, with 14 bases between the two ends. The CDR3 contains 14 residues. CDR3 sequence reads: CASSAGPGKETQYF. The covered CDR3 bases are TGTGCCAGCAGCGCTGGGCCAGGGAAAGAGACC.

This clone was observed a few times. The read halts 3 residues ahead of the CDR3 end, with the missing end drawn from the germline J gene. The chain uses TRBV30 and TRBJ1-2, with TRBD1 as a possible D gene (5 bases). This CDR3 is built from 14 residues. Germline V gene sequence: CDR1 GTSNPN, CDR2 SVGIG (reference sequence). This chain's CDR3 is CAWSRQRARGGYTF. The sequenced CDR3 bases are TGTGCCTGGAGTCGACAGCGAGCGAGGGGAGGC.

Turning to this clone: The CDR3 is cut off 3 residues early in the read; its end comes from the germline J gene. This chain links TRBV11-3 with TRBJ2-1; 7 nucleotides match TRBD2. CDR1 and CDR2 from the germline V gene are SGHNT and YENEEA. The V gene end was trimmed by 4 bases and the J gene end by 7 bases; junction bases not matched to a gene: 10. The CDR3 spans 15 residues. The CDR3 is CASSSGSGKMNEQFF. The CDR3 bases that were read are TGTGCCAGCAGCTCCGGGAGCGGGAAGATGAATGAG. The variable domain in full, completed from reference TRBV11-3 and TRBJ2-1, reads EAGVVQSPRYKIIEKKQPVAFWCNPISGHNTLYWYLQNLGQGPELLIRYENEEAVDDSQLPKDRFSAERLKGVDSTLKIQPAELGDSAVYLCASSSGSGKMNEQFFGPGTRLTVL.